A selection of T cell receptor beta chains follows, all from one sample in a study of Ad26.COV2.S vaccination and SARS-CoV-2 variants. Method: immunoSEQ multiplex PCR; TCRdb's copy keeps in-frame clones and lacks some. Among about 680,000 clones listed, more than 80% were seen once. Specimen: peripheral blood, collected in a trial of Ad26.COV2.S vaccine versus placebo. The receptors shown here come from a person aged 18-60 years who received the Ad26.COV2.S COVID-19 vaccine or a placebo. Each CDR3 is given with its conserved first and last residue. Some rows mark clone size as missing; the rest say once, few, many or name a class of expanded clone.

j_call v_call clone_size cdr3_aa
TRBJ2-7 TRBV2 - CASSVGSKQYF
TRBJ1-1 TRBV7-2 - CASSSDRATEAFF
TRBJ2-2 TRBV5-1 - CASSLGGLAGAGELFF
TRBJ2-3 TRBV15 - CATSRDGGTGADTQYF
TRBJ1-3 TRBV7-2 - CASNPTGFSGNTIYF
TRBJ2-2 TRBV2 once CASRLAGTNTGELFF
TRBJ1-2 TRBV7-9 - CASSFRVGGYTF
TRBJ2-7 TRBV9 - CASSVAPGQGRDEQYF
TRBJ2-7 TRBV5-5 - CASRRTGESSSYEQYF
TRBJ2-1 TRBV29-1 - CSVRAGGRNEQFF
TRBJ2-6 TRBV7-9 - CASPSSSGANVLTF
TRBJ1-1 TRBV7-8 - CASSLFDSPTEAFF
TRBJ2-7 TRBV7-9 - CASSATGEQYF
TRBJ2-7 TRBV2 once CASIRGTSAYYEQYF
TRBJ2-6 TRBV10-3 - CAIGESGANVLTF
TRBJ1-2 TRBV21-1 - CASSKGQGANYGYTF
TRBJ1-2 TRBV16 - CASSPQQGRWSYTF
TRBJ2-1 TRBV9 - CASSPDSFSYNEQFF
TRBJ1-2 TRBV6-5 - CASSRGGNGYTF
TRBJ2-7 TRBV5-1 - CASSQDSYEQYF
TRBJ2-5 TRBV11-2 - CASSGRTGGLTQYF
TRBJ1-2 TRBV27 - CASSLYAGQGGNYGYTF
TRBJ1-4 TRBV12-3/TRBV12-4 - CASRGRILEKLFF
TRBJ2-3 TRBV7-2 - CASSLTGEDTQYF
TRBJ2-5 TRBV7-9 - CASSLDNQETQYF
TRBJ1-3 TRBV18 - CASSPTFQRLEPGNTIYF
TRBJ1-1 TRBV13 - CASSLGGSAEAFF
TRBJ1-1 TRBV5-4 - CASREGGALNTEAFF
TRBJ2-3 TRBV4-1 - CASSQDPGTDTQYF
TRBJ2-6 TRBV5-1 - CASSAIPSGANVLTF
TRBJ1-5 TRBV4-2 - CASSQETQIPSNQPQHF
TRBJ1-2 TRBV19 - CATSTGQGYTF
TRBJ2-3 TRBV18 - CASSPTSTDTQYF
TRBJ2-2 TRBV5-1 - CASSLGGDFNTGELFF
TRBJ2-7 TRBV30 - CACGKGLSGVPYEQYF
TRBJ2-2 TRBV25-1 - CASSESGTGSTGELFF
TRBJ2-3 TRBV3-1/TRBV3-2 few CASSRRDLDPTDTQYF
TRBJ2-2 TRBV9 - CASSNGGQGYTGELFF
TRBJ2-5 TRBV5-1 once CASSLGLAGAQETQYF
TRBJ2-5 TRBV3-1/TRBV3-2 few CASSQVRSSGGETQYF
TRBJ2-7 TRBV5-6 once CASSFWAGLGEQYF